This T cell receptor beta chain was retrieved from a study of a mutant IDH1 vaccine in newly diagnosed glioma. Study in general: Patients were started on vaccination 4-6 weeks after radiotherapy alone, or with temozolomide cycles. Held at week 35, visit V12 was the safety follow-up, and visit V13 followed at week 47. Patients got radiotherapy, temozolomide, or both beforehand, and most got both.

This sample's time point: week 35, safety follow-up. All doses held 300 ug of mutant IDH1 20-mer peptide, with topical imiquimod. Trimming pared 4 bases from V and 3 bases from J, leaving 10 bases between. The CDR3 covers 14 residues. Germline V gene data show CDR1 as SNHLY and CDR2 as FYNNEI. Sequencing used immunoSEQ multiplex PCR; TCRdb keeps in-frame clones, though not all of them. The sample records tens of thousands of clones, 76% being singletons. This clone was detected a few times. No antigen is known for it. The starting material was PBMCs, obtained from a glioma patient whose treatment included an IDH1 peptide vaccine. The sequence derives from a man aged 40-49 years with glioma. This chain uses TRBV2 with TRBJ1-5; D may be TRBD1 (6 bases). CDR3 coding DNA: TGTGCCAGCAGTGTGGACAGCCCCAATCAGCCCCAGCATTTT. Translated: CASSVDSPNQPQHF. Full variable domain (missing parts from reference TRBV2 and TRBJ1-5): EPEVTQTPSHQVTQMGQEVILRCVPISNHLYFYWYRQILGQKVEFLVSFYNNEISEKSEIFDDQFSVERPDGSNFTLKIRSTKLEDSAMYFCASSVDSPNQPQHFGDGTRLSIL.